Listed below are T cell receptor beta chains from one sample, sequenced in a study of T-cell memory formation after mild COVID-19. A single record per CDR3 protein comes from TCRdb applying MiXCR to the 5' RACE reads. The sample lists approximately 260,000 distinct CDR3 sequences; about 17% were seen once. Sequencing was carried out using PBMCs or a T cell subset sorted from them (not recorded which). Receptors were obtained from a man between 18 and 29 years old who had mild COVID-19 (a few samples of this study predate the infection). Cell type and time point are not known. CDR3s include the opening cysteine and the closing phenylalanine or tryptophan. The D gene is left open where the match is weak. For some rows the clone size is stated as once, few or many, or as a class when expanded; others skip it.

D	V	size	J	CDR3	DNA
NA	TRBV7-3	few	TRBJ2-6	CASSRNSGANVLTF	TGTGCCAGCAGCCGTAACTCTGGGGCCAACGTCCTGACTTTC
TRBD1	TRBV7-9	NA	TRBJ2-7	CASSRQGREQYF	TGTGCCAGCAGCCGACAGGGACGGGAGCAGTACTTC
NA	TRBV7-2	NA	TRBJ2-5	CASSVGFFAGQETQYF	TGTGCCAGCAGCGTCGGCTTTTTTGCGGGACAAGAGACCCAGTACTTC
NA	TRBV20-1	NA	TRBJ1-2	CSVTDNYGYTF	TGCAGTGTTACCGATAACTATGGCTACACCTTC
TRBD1	TRBV6-5	NA	TRBJ1-3	CASGPGGGNTIYF	TGTGCCAGCGGGCCAGGGGGTGGAAACACCATATATTTT
NA	TRBV4-3	NA	TRBJ1-4	CASSQGLRVDEKLFF	TGCGCCAGCAGCCAGGGTCTGAGGGTAGATGAAAAACTGTTTTTT
NA	TRBV6-6	NA	TRBJ1-4	CASSYPTDALASNEKLFF	TGTGCCAGCAGTTACCCCACTGACGCCCTGGCCAGTAATGAAAAACTGTTTTTT
TRBD2	TRBV7-6	NA	TRBJ2-1	CASSRIAGDYNEQFF	TGTGCCAGCAGCCGAATAGCGGGGGACTACAATGAGCAGTTCTTC
TRBD1	TRBV20-1	NA	TRBJ2-3	CSARQGVTDTQYF	TGCAGTGCGAGACAGGGTGTAACAGATACGCAGTATTTT
TRBD1	TRBV4-3	few	TRBJ1-2	CASSQARRDRGLGGYTF	TGCGCCAGCAGCCAGGCCAGACGGGACAGGGGGCTTGGTGGCTACACCTTC
NA	TRBV29-1	NA	TRBJ2-5	CSVEDGHLGETQYF	TGCAGCGTTGAAGACGGTCATTTGGGGGAGACCCAGTACTTC
NA	TRBV20-1	NA	TRBJ1-2	CSARDQGLGYTF	TGCAGTGCTAGAGACCAGGGATTGGGCTACACCTTC
NA	TRBV5-1	NA	TRBJ1-1	CASGKGGRANTEAFF	TGCGCCAGCGGTAAGGGAGGGCGGGCAAACACTGAAGCTTTCTTT
NA	TRBV4-3	NA	TRBJ2-1	CASSQGLAPQEQFF	TGCGCCAGCAGCCAAGGGTTAGCCCCGCAAGAGCAGTTCTTC
NA	TRBV12-3/TRBV12-4	many	TRBJ2-7	CASSLGALGEQYF	TGTGCCAGCAGCCTCGGGGCTTTGGGAGAGCAGTACTTC
NA	TRBV4-1	many	TRBJ1-2	CASSQVARRGYTF	TGCGCCAGCAGCCAAGTAGCCCGGCGCGGCTACACCTTC
NA	TRBV18	few	TRBJ2-5	CASSPPQGGKETQYF	TGTGCCAGCTCACCGCCGCAGGGGGGAAAAGAGACCCAGTACTTC
NA	TRBV12-3/TRBV12-4	NA	TRBJ2-3	CASSSGFTQYF	TGTGCCAGCAGTTCGGGGTTCACGCAGTATTTT
NA	TRBV5-1	few	TRBJ2-1	CASSLEAYNEQFF	TGCGCCAGCAGCTTAGAGGCTTACAATGAGCAGTTCTTC
NA	TRBV7-2	many	TRBJ1-5	CASSLNGGLANQPQHF	TGTGCCAGCAGCCTCAACGGGGGGCTGGCCAATCAGCCCCAGCATTTT
TRBD1	TRBV12-3/TRBV12-4	many	TRBJ2-5	CASSLAPGQGWGETQYF	TGTGCCAGCAGTTTAGCCCCGGGACAGGGCTGGGGAGAGACCCAGTACTTC
TRBD1	TRBV12-3/TRBV12-4	NA	TRBJ1-5	CASSTGEGQPQHF	TGTGCCAGCAGTACAGGGGAGGGTCAGCCCCAGCATTTT
NA	TRBV7-2	few	TRBJ1-2	CASSFSGQGPYGYTF	TGTGCCAGCAGCTTCTCCGGCCAGGGCCCCTATGGCTACACCTTC
TRBD2	TRBV6-2/TRBV6-3	few	TRBJ2-4	CASVAGPFQVIQYF	TGTGCCAGTGTAGCGGGTCCCTTCCAGGTCATTCAGTACTTC
NA	TRBV18	few	TRBJ1-5	CASSPGTDYQPQHF	TGTGCCAGCTCACCCGGGACGGACTATCAGCCCCAGCATTTT
NA	TRBV6-2/TRBV6-3	few	TRBJ1-1	CASSAGTFEAFF	TGTGCCAGCAGTGCAGGGACCTTTGAAGCTTTCTTT
NA	TRBV20-1	NA	TRBJ2-5	CSARQPNRVGETQYF	TGCAGTGCTAGACAGCCAAATAGGGTAGGGGAGACCCAGTACTTC
NA	TRBV2	few	TRBJ2-5	CASLFTESQYF	TGTGCCAGTCTTTTTACGGAATCCCAGTACTTC
NA	TRBV7-9	NA	TRBJ1-1	CASSSNTYTEAFF	TGTGCCAGCAGCTCAAACACCTACACTGAAGCTTTCTTT
TRBD1	TRBV7-2	few	TRBJ2-5	CASSLVTGGLETQYF	TGTGCCAGCAGCTTAGTGACAGGGGGTCTGGAGACCCAGTACTTC
NA	TRBV7-2	few	TRBJ2-2	CASSLGAGPYTGELFF	TGTGCCAGCAGCTTAGGAGCAGGCCCCTACACCGGGGAGCTGTTTTTT
NA	TRBV28	NA	TRBJ2-6	CASKMTRAGANVLTF	TGTGCCAGCAAGATGACACGCGCTGGGGCCAACGTCCTGACTTTC
NA	TRBV7-6	NA	TRBJ2-6	CASSSRGVGANVLTF	TGTGCCAGCAGCTCTAGGGGGGTCGGGGCCAACGTCCTGACTTTC
TRBD2	TRBV6-6	few	TRBJ2-1	CASSLGGTPGNEQFF	TGTGCCAGCAGCCTCGGGGGGACTCCGGGAAATGAGCAGTTCTTC
NA	TRBV4-3	NA	TRBJ1-5	CASSQLRVDQPQHF	TGCGCCAGCAGCCAACTCAGGGTTGATCAGCCCCAGCATTTT
NA	TRBV5-1	many	TRBJ1-1	CASSLLAYTEAFF	TGCGCCAGCAGCTTGCTGGCCTACACTGAAGCTTTCTTT
TRBD1	TRBV5-1	NA	TRBJ1-3	CASSLWDRGISTAGNTIYF	TGCGCCAGCAGCTTGTGGGACAGGGGGATAAGTACGGCTGGAAACACCATATATTTT
TRBD1	TRBV30	few	TRBJ2-7	CAWWTGSEQYF	TGTGCCTGGTGGACAGGGTCCGAGCAGTACTTC
NA	TRBV11-2	few	TRBJ2-4	CASSLDWRWGAKNIQYF	TGTGCCAGCAGCTTAGACTGGAGATGGGGGGCCAAAAACATTCAGTACTTC
TRBD2	TRBV5-1	few	TRBJ2-3	CASKFWRGSDSTDTQYF	TGCGCCAGCAAGTTTTGGCGGGGGTCGGATAGCACAGATACGCAGTATTTT
NA	TRBV12-3/TRBV12-4	many	TRBJ1-1	CASSSHRAVNTEAFF	TGTGCCAGCAGTTCACACAGGGCAGTGAACACTGAAGCTTTCTTT
NA	TRBV7-3	few	TRBJ2-3	CASSQDTTDTQYF	TGTGCCAGCTCACAGGATACCACAGATACGCAGTATTTT
TRBD1	TRBV4-2	NA	TRBJ1-2	CASSQGRTGETYGYTF	TGTGCCAGCAGCCAAGGAAGGACAGGGGAGACCTATGGCTACACCTTC
NA	TRBV14	NA	TRBJ2-3	CASSQGRYTQYF	TGTGCCAGCAGCCAAGGTAGATATACGCAGTATTTT
TRBD1	TRBV12-3/TRBV12-4	few	TRBJ1-6	CASREGQGYNSPLHF	TGTGCCAGCAGGGAGGGACAGGGGTATAATTCACCCCTCCACTTT
TRBD1	TRBV7-2	few	TRBJ1-6	CASSLGQGDPLHF	TGTGCCAGCAGCTTGGGACAGGGGGACCCCCTCCACTTT